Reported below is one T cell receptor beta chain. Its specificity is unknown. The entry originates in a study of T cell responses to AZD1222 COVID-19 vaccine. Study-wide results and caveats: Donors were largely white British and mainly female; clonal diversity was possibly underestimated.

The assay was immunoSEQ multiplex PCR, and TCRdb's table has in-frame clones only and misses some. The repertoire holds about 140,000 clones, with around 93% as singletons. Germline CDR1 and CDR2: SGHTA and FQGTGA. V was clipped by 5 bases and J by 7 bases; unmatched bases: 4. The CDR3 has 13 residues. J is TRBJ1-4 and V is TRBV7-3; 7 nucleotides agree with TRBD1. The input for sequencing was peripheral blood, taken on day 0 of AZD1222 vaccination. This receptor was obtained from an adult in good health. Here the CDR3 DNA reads TGTGCCAGCAGCAAGGGGGCTGGTGAAAAACTGTTTTTT. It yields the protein CASSKGAGEKLFF.